The entry below describes one TCR beta chain. The CDR3 contains 16 residues. The V gene end was trimmed by 6 bases and the J gene end by 7 bases; junction bases not matched to a gene: 13. Germline V gene sequence: CDR1 ENHRY, CDR2 SYGVKD. The entry originates in a study of technical replicates of blood from a handful of donors. TCRdb's table, derived via immunoSEQ multiplex PCR, lists solely in-frame clones and lacks some. The table has around 80,000 clones, 93% seen once. The chain recombines TRBV10-3 with TRBJ2-1, with 9 bases identical to TRBD2. The origin of this receptor is a human donor in good health. Sequencing was performed on T cells isolated from PBMCs. DNA for the CDR3: TGTGCCATCAGGACGGGGCGGCGGGAGGGCCGGAATGAGCAGTTCTTC. Its protein is CAIRTGRREGRNEQFF.